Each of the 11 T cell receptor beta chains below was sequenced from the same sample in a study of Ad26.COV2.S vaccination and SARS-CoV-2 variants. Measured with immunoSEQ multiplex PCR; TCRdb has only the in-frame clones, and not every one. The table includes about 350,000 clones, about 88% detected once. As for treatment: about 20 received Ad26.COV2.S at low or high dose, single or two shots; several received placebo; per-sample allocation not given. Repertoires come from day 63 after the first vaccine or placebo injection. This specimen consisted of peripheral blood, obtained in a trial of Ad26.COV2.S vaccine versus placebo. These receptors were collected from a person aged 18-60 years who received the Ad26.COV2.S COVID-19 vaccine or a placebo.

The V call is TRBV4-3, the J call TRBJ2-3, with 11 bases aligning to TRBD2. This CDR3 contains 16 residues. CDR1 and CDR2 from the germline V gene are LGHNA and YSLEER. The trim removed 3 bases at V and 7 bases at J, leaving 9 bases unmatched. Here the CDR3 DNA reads TGCGCCAGCAGCCACGGGCTACTAGCGGGGGTGAATACGCAGTATTTT. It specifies CASSHGLLAGVNTQYF.

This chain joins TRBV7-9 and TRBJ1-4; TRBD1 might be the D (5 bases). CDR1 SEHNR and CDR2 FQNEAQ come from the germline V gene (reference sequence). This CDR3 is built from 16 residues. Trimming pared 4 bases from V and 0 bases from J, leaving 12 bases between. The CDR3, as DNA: TGTGCCAGCAGCTCTGCCCCGGGGGCAACTAATGAAAAACTGTTTTTT. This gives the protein CASSSAPGATNEKLFF.

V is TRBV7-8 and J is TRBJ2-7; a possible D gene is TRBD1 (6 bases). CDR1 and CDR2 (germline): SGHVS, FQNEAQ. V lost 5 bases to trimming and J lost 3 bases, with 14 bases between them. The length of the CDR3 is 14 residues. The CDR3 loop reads CASSGWDTDYEQYF. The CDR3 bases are TGTGCCAGCAGCGGGTGGGACACCGACTACGAGCAGTACTTC.

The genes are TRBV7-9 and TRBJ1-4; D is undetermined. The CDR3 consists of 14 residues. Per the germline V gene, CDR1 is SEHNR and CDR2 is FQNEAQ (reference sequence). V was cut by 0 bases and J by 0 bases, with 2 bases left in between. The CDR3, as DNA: TGTGCCAGCAGCTTAGCCGCAACTAATGAAAAACTGTTTTTT. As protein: CASSLAATNEKLFF.

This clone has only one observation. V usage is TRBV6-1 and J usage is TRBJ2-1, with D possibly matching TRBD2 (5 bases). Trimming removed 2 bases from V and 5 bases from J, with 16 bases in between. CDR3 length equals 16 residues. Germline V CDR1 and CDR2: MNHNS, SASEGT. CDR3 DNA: TGTGCCAGCAGTGAATGGGCAGGACTTACTGACAATGAGCAGTTCTTC. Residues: CASSEWAGLTDNEQFF.

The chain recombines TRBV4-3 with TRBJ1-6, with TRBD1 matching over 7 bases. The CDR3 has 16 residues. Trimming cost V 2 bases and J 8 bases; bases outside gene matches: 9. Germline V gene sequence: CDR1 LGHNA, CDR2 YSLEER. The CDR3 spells CASSQTRDRRDSPLHF. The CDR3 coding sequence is TGCGCCAGCAGCCAAACCCGGGACAGACGTGATTCACCCCTCCACTTT.

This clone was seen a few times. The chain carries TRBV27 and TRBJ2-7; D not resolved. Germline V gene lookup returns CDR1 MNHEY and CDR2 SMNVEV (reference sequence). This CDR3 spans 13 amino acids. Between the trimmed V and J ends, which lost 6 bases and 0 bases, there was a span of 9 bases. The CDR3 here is CASSSAYSYEQYF. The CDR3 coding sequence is TGTGCCAGCAGCAGTGCCTACTCCTACGAGCAGTACTTC.

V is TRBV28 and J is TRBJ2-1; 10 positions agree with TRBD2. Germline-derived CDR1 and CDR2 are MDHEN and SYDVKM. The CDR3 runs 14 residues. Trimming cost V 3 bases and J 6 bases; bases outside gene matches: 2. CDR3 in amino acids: CASSFRLAGNEQFF. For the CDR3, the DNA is TGTGCCAGCAGTTTTCGACTAGCGGGCAATGAGCAGTTCTTC.

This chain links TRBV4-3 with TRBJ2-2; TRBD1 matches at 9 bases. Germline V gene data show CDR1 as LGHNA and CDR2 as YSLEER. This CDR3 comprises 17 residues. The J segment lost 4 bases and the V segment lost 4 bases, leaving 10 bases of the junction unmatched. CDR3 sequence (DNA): TGCGCCAGCAGCCCCACGACAGGGGGGATCGGCACCGGGGAGCTGTTTTTT. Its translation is CASSPTTGGIGTGELFF.

CDR3: CASRETHRVPQYF. The CDR3 DNA reads TGTGCCAGCAGGGAGACCCACAGGGTCCCGCAGTATTTT. The genes are TRBV6-5 and TRBJ2-3; D possibly corresponds to TRBD1 (6 bases). V lost 6 bases and J 10 bases, leaving 17 bases between the germline ends. The CDR3 covers 13 residues. The germline V gene has CDR1 MNHEY and CDR2 SVGAGI.

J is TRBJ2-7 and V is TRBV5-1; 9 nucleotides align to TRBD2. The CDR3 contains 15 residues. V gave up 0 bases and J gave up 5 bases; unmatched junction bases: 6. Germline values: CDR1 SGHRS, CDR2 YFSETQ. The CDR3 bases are TGCGCCAGCAGCTTGGCCGGCGGGAGGGGTGACGAGCAGTACTTC. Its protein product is CASSLAGGRGDEQYF.